A selection of T cell receptor beta chains follows, all from one sample in a study of early T cells in non-severe SARS-CoV-2 infection. TCRdb re-analysed the 5' RACE reads in MiXCR, keeping a single row per CDR3 protein. Counted here are 70,000 to 95,000 distinct CDR3 sequences, around 8.7% occurring once; the ten biggest clones make up approximately 5%. The sequenced material came from whole blood. These receptors were obtained from an adult who was a healthcare worker with PCR-confirmed SARS-CoV-2 infection or an uninfected control (not recorded which). The CDR3 runs from the conserved cysteine through the conserved F or W. Fields, in order: CDR3 length, V gene, D gene, clone size, J gene, CDR3 protein, CDR3 DNA. A D gene is named only where the DNA matches it firmly. A row's size may be missing; if present it is once, few, many or a size class.

14	TRBV7-9	-	many	TRBJ1-2	CASSPTRITDGYTF	TGTGCCAGCAGCCCCACACGTATTACGGATGGCTACACCTTC
13	TRBV15	-	many	TRBJ2-2	CATSRETIGELFF	TGTGCCACCAGCAGAGAGACGATCGGGGAGCTGTTTTTT
12	TRBV6-2/TRBV6-3	-	-	TRBJ1-6	CASRPDSSSLHF	TGTGCCAGCAGGCCGGACAGTTCCAGCCTCCACTTT
13	TRBV12-3/TRBV12-4	-	-	TRBJ2-7	CASSLGGVGEQYF	TGTGCCAGCAGTTTGGGCGGTGTGGGCGAGCAGTACTTC
12	TRBV20-1	-	many	TRBJ1-2	CSARVGLGFFAF	TGCAGTGCTAGAGTCGGACTGGGGTTTTTTGCCTTC
17	TRBV20-1	-	few	TRBJ2-2	CSASRHGTKWRPGELFF	TGCAGTGCTAGCCGTCACGGGACGAAATGGCGTCCCGGGGAGCTGTTTTTT
14	TRBV7-6	-	many	TRBJ1-5	CASSRTESEQPQHF	TGTGCCAGCAGCAGGACAGAATCGGAGCAGCCCCAGCATTTT
15	TRBV4-1	-	many	TRBJ2-5	CASSHPVGSEITQYF	TGCGCCAGCAGCCACCCGGTGGGCTCCGAAATTACCCAGTACTTC
17	TRBV18	-	many	TRBJ2-1	CASSPPVGTQRGNEQFF	TGTGCCAGCTCACCACCGGTTGGGACTCAGAGGGGCAATGAGCAGTTCTTC
8	TRBV20-1	-	few	TRBJ1-2	CSAGGIFF	TGCAGTGCTGGAGGGATTTTCTTC
15	TRBV24-1	-	many	TRBJ1-4	CATSDSLDKGEKLFF	TGTGCCACCAGTGATTCCCTGGACAAAGGTGAAAAACTGTTTTTT